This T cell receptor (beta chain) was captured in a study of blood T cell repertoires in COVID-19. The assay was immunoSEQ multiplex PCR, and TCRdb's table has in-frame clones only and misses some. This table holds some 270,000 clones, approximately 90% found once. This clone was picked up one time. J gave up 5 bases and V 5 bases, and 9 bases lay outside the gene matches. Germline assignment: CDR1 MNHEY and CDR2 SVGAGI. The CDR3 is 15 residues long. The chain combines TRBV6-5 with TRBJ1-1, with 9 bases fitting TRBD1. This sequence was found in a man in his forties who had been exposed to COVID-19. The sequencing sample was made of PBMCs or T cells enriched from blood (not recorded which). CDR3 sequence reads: CASSSTGQGTTEAFF. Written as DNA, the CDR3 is TGTGCCAGCAGTAGCACGGGACAGGGTACAACTGAAGCTTTCTTT.